The clone carrying this T cell receptor (beta chain) is deemed medium-sized (0.01 to 0.1%). Each CDR3 protein gets one entry after TCRdb re-called the PCR reads with MiXCR. This repertoire shows about 10,000 distinct CDR3 sequences, roughly three fifths found once; its top ten account for around 27%. V lost 3 bases and J lost 4, with 12 bases in between. The CDR3 consists of 14 residues. Germline V lookup: CDR1 DFQATT, CDR2 SNEGSKA (reference sequence). This entry comes from a study of tumor-infiltrating lymphocytes in oesophageal squamous cell carcinoma. The TCR comes from a female donor with esophageal squamous cell carcinoma. The sequencing sample was made of esophageal tumor tissue. The chain recombines TRBV20-1 with TRBJ2-2, with TRBD1 as a possible D gene (5 bases). The CDR3 here is CSASSLGVTGELFF. The CDR3 nucleotides read TGCAGTGCTAGTTCCCTAGGGGTCACCGGGGAGCTGTTTTTT.